These T cell receptor beta chains were read from a single sample in a study of T cell repertoires in cytomegalovirus infection. TCRdb reprocessed the reads with MiXCR, giving one entry per CDR3 protein. The repertoire holds some 77,000 distinct CDR3 sequences, with approximately 3.7% as singletons. The material sequenced was PBMCs. Every receptor here comes from a human donor in good health (CMV status not recorded). Some clones in this sample may be carry-over from other donors' samples. CDR3s include the opening cysteine and the closing phenylalanine or tryptophan. D genes are given only for firm matches. Some rows mark clone size as missing; the rest say once, few, many or name a class of expanded clone.

>TRBV2|TRBJ1-1|many|NA|13
TGTGCCAGCAGTTCTCAGATAGACACTGAAGCTTTCTTT
CASSSQIDTEAFF
>TRBV4-3|TRBJ1-5|many|NA|14
TGCGCCAGCAGCCGAGAAAGGGGATCCCAGCCCCAGCATTTT
CASSRERGSQPQHF
>TRBV2|TRBJ1-2|many|TRBD1|16
TGTGCCAGCAGTGCACTTGGACAGGGGAGATCTTATGGCTACACCTTC
CASSALGQGRSYGYTF
>TRBV6-5|TRBJ2-3|many|TRBD2|15
TGTGCCAGCAGTTACGCGGGGGGCCCCACAGATACGCAGTATTTT
CASSYAGGPTDTQYF
>TRBV7-3|TRBJ2-2|NA|NA|13
TGTGCCAGCAGCCGACTGGGGATCGGGGAGCTGTTTTTT
CASSRLGIGELFF
>TRBV4-1|TRBJ1-5|many|NA|17
TGCGCCAGCAGCCAAGGACAGCAAAGCCCCGGAGATCAGCCCCAGCATTTT
CASSQGQQSPGDQPQHF
>TRBV7-9|TRBJ2-1|many|TRBD1|16
TGTGCCAGCAGCTCACGTCCGAGGACAGGGGGCGGTGGGCAGTTCTTC
CASSSRPRTGGGGQFF
>TRBV18|TRBJ2-5|many|NA|14
TGTGCCAGCTCACCATATAAGGGACAAGAGACCCAGTACTTC
CASSPYKGQETQYF
>TRBV5-4|TRBJ2-1|many|NA|15
TGTGCCAGCAGCTTGGGGGTCGGGACTTCTAATGAGCAGTTCTTC
CASSLGVGTSNEQFF
>TRBV30|TRBJ1-5|many|NA|12
TGTGCCTGGAGTGTTGGTAATCAGCCCCAGCATTTT
CAWSVGNQPQHF
>TRBV7-3|TRBJ1-5|many|NA|9
TGTGCCAGCCTCCGGCCCCAGCATTTT
CASLRPQHF
>TRBV12-3/TRBV12-4|TRBJ1-1|many|TRBD1|15
TGTGCCAGCAGTCCCCCCAGGGGGTTGCGCACTGAAGCTTTCTTT
CASSPPRGLRTEAFF
>TRBV10-3|TRBJ1-2|many|NA|13
TGTGCCATCAGTGAGTTGGAAGGGAATGGCTACACCTTC
CAISELEGNGYTF
>TRBV12-3/TRBV12-4|TRBJ1-1|many|NA|14
TGTGCCAGCACCCAAGGCGAGCTGAACACTGAAGCTTTCTTT
CASTQGELNTEAFF
>TRBV14|TRBJ1-4|many|NA|13
TGTGCCAGCAGCCAATCCACCACGTCGGAACTGTTTTTT
CASSQSTTSELFF
>TRBV7-8|TRBJ2-3|many|NA|15
TGTGCCAGCAGCTTAGGGGGCAGGTCGACAGATACGCAGTATTTT
CASSLGGRSTDTQYF
>TRBV20-1|TRBJ2-7|many|TRBD2|17
TGCAGTGCTTCCAGGACTAGCGGGGGTCCCACTTCCGGGGAGCAGTACTTC
CSASRTSGGPTSGEQYF
>TRBV6-2/TRBV6-3|TRBJ2-1|many|TRBD1|12
TGTGCCAGCAGCCGCAGGGGGCTTGAGCAGTTCTTC
CASSRRGLEQFF
>TRBV6-2/TRBV6-3|TRBJ2-7|many|NA|16
TGTGCCAGCAGTTACTCGATCAGTCCGGGGCCCTACGAGCAGTACTTC
CASSYSISPGPYEQYF
>TRBV6-4|TRBJ2-3|once|NA|15
TGTGCCAGCAGTGACTCAGGACAAGCGGCAGATACGCAGTATTTT
CASSDSGQAADTQYF
>TRBV9|TRBJ1-3|NA|NA|15
TGTGCCAGCAGCGTAGTAGCGGAGGCTGGAAACACCATATATTTT
CASSVVAEAGNTIYF
>TRBV6-2/TRBV6-3|TRBJ2-7|many|NA|18
TGTGCCAGCAGTTACTCGGGTCATCCACGGACGAGGAGGGTCGAGCAGTACTTC
CASSYSGHPRTRRVEQYF
>TRBV28|TRBJ2-1|many|TRBD1|15
TGTGCCAGCAGTTTGTTCGGACAGGGAGGCAATGAGCAGTTCTTC
CASSLFGQGGNEQFF
>TRBV2|TRBJ1-6|many|NA|13
TGTGCCAGCACCCTGAAAGGCAATTCACCCCTCCACTTT
CASTLKGNSPLHF
>TRBV7-2|TRBJ2-7|many|TRBD2|15
TGTGCCAGCAGCCCCCGGACTAGCGGGTTCTACGAGCAGTACTTC
CASSPRTSGFYEQYF
>TRBV20-1|TRBJ1-3|many|NA|13
TGCAGTGCTAGAGATCCCCGCCCAAACACCATATATTTT
CSARDPRPNTIYF
>TRBV28|TRBJ1-2|many|NA|12
TGTGCATGTGGAGGGCGGAGCTATGGCTACACCTTC
CACGGRSYGYTF
>TRBV4-3|TRBJ1-5|many|TRBD1|20
TGCGCCAGCAGCCAAGATTGGGGACAGGCCAAGTGTTATAGCAATCAGCCCCAGCATTTT
CASSQDWGQAKCYSNQPQHF
>TRBV28|TRBJ1-4|many|NA|14
TGTGCCAGCAGTTTACCGGGAACTAATGAAAAACTGTTTTTT
CASSLPGTNEKLFF
>TRBV6-2/TRBV6-3|TRBJ2-6|many|NA|21
TGTGCCAGCAGTTACCGTCCCTTATCCGGGACGGTGCCACCTGGGGCCAACGTCCTGACTTTC
CASSYRPLSGTVPPGANVLTF
>TRBV7-2|TRBJ2-4|many|TRBD1|19
TGTGCCAGCAGCTTAGTCCGGACAGGGGCTCCCTTAGCCAAAAACATTCAGTACTTC
CASSLVRTGAPLAKNIQYF
>TRBV7-2|TRBJ2-3|many|TRBD1|15
TGTGCCAGCAGCCTCGCAAGGGGGCGCATGTATACGCAGTATTTT
CASSLARGRMYTQYF
>TRBV6-2/TRBV6-3|TRBJ1-5|many|NA|13
TGTGCCAGCAAAGTAGGTGGCAATCAGCCCCAGCATTTT
CASKVGGNQPQHF
>TRBV24-1|TRBJ2-5|many|TRBD1|15
TGTGCCACCAGTGACCCGACAGGGGGTGGAAAGACCCAGTACTTC
CATSDPTGGGKTQYF
>TRBV12-3/TRBV12-4|TRBJ1-1|many|NA|14
TGTGCCAGCAGTTTCTACTCCCTGAACACTGAAGCTTTCTTT
CASSFYSLNTEAFF
>TRBV12-3/TRBV12-4|TRBJ1-1|NA|TRBD1|15
TGTGCCAGCAGCCCCCGAGGACAGGGTTCCACTGAAGCTTTCTTT
CASSPRGQGSTEAFF
>TRBV7-9|TRBJ1-1|many|NA|14
TGTGCCAGCACCGAGAAGGGGGACCGAGGGGAAGCTTTCTTT
CASTEKGDRGEAFF
>TRBV7-2|TRBJ1-2|few|NA|16
TGTGCCAGCAGCCCTATGTCCGGGAAATCGGGCTATGGCTACACCTTC
CASSPMSGKSGYGYTF
>TRBV10-3|TRBJ1-1|many|NA|13
TGTGCCATCAGTGAAACAGGACCCCTGGAAGCTTTCTTT
CAISETGPLEAFF
>TRBV11-2|TRBJ2-2|many|NA|17
TGTGCCAGCAGCTTAGGCGTTCGCAGGTCGAACACCGGGGAGCTGTTTTTT
CASSLGVRRSNTGELFF
>TRBV20-1|TRBJ1-3|many|TRBD1|14
TGCAGTGCCGCTGGACAGGTCTCTGGAAACACCATATATTTT
CSAAGQVSGNTIYF
>TRBV7-2|TRBJ2-3|many|NA|11
TGTGCCAGCAGCTTAGGCATAACGCAGTATTTT
CASSLGITQYF
>TRBV6-2/TRBV6-3|TRBJ1-2|many|NA|14
TGTGCCAGCAGGACTCCTCCTCCCGGCTATGGCTACACCTTC
CASRTPPPGYGYTF
>TRBV7-2|TRBJ1-2|many|NA|14
TGTGCCAGCAGCTTGGACGGGATAAACTATGGCTACACCTTC
CASSLDGINYGYTF
>TRBV7-6|TRBJ2-3|many|NA|13
TGTGCCAGCAGAACACGGACCGGGGATACGCAGTATTTT
CASRTRTGDTQYF
>TRBV7-3|TRBJ2-5|many|TRBD2|16
TGTGCCAGCAGCCTATTAGGACTAGCGGGGGCAGAGACCCAGTACTTC
CASSLLGLAGAETQYF
>TRBV28|TRBJ2-1|many|TRBD2|17
TGTGCCAGCAGTTTTTTATTCGCTAGCGGGGGGGACAATGAGCAGTTCTTC
CASSFLFASGGDNEQFF
>TRBV7-9|TRBJ2-5|many|NA|14
TGTGCCAGCAGACCTGGGGGGCCCGGAGAGACCCAGTACTTC
CASRPGGPGETQYF
>TRBV28|TRBJ2-1|many|NA|12
TGTGCCAGCAAAACGGCAGCCAATGAGCAGTTCTTC
CASKTAANEQFF
>TRBV7-9|TRBJ1-6|many|NA|16
TGTGCCAGCAGCGGGGACAACCACCTGCGTGGTTCACCCCTCCACTTT
CASSGDNHLRGSPLHF
>TRBV27|TRBJ2-7|few|NA|14
TGTGCCAGCAGCCCGGTGGGCGGAAACTACGAGCAGTACTTC
CASSPVGGNYEQYF
>TRBV7-9|TRBJ1-1|many|NA|15
TGTGCCAGCAGCAACAGAAAGGGCCCAAACACTGAAGCTTTCTTT
CASSNRKGPNTEAFF
>TRBV4-3|TRBJ1-5|many|TRBD1|19
TGCGCCAGCAGCTACTTGATACCGGGACAGGCTCTAAGGAATCAGCCCCAGCATTTT
CASSYLIPGQALRNQPQHF